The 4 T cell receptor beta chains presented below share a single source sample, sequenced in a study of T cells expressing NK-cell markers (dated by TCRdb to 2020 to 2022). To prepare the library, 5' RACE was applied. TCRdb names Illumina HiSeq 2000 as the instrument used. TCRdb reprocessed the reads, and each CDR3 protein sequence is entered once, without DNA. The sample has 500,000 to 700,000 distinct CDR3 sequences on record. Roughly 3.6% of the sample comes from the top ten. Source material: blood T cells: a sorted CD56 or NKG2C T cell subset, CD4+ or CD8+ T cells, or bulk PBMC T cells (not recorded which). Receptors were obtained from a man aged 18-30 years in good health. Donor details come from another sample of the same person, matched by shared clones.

The CDR3 here is CASSQKSDNQETQYF. The chain has TRBV28 and TRBJ2-5. The CDR3 has 15 amino acids. Looked up from germline, CDR1 is MDHEN and CDR2 is SYDVKM.

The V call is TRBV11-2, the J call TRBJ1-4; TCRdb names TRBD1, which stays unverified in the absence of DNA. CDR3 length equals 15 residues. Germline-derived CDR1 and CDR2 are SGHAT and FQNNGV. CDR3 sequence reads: CASSLTGGTREKLFF.

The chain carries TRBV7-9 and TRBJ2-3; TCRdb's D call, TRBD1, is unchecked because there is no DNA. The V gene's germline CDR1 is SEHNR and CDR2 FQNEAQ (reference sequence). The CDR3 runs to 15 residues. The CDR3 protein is CASTGTGGLTDTQYF.

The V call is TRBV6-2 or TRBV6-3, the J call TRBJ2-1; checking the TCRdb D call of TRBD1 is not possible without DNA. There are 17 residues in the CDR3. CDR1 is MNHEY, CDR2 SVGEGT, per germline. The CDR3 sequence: CASSYSSQGSFYNEQFF.